This TCR beta chain was recovered during a study of blood T cells in healthy people across ages. Peripheral blood samples of roughly 10 milliliters were drawn from each donor. Germline V lookup: CDR1 SGHDT, CDR2 YYEEEE. CDR3 size: 14 residues. With 1 base removed from V and 7 bases from J, the gap between germline ends came to 9 bases. In this sample, this clonotype turned up many times. For the second PCR, which ran for about 7 to 11 cycles, a sample-barcoded 5' primer and a J-beta primer mix were used. TCRdb redid the calling of the 5' RACE reads with MiXCR, one entry per CDR3 protein. This table has 900,000 to 950,000 distinct CDR3 sequences, about 29% appearing once. These data were also reused for a study on T cells of mothers and their children. That study adds: Persistent microchimeric T cell clones were sought, and none were detected.

V and J are TRBV5-6 and TRBJ1-6; D is uncertain. This clonotype originated in a woman aged 35 to 49 in good health. The sequenced sample was blood. The CDR3 loop is CASSLSASNSPLHF. CDR3 coding DNA: TGTGCCAGCAGCTTGAGTGCTTCGAATTCACCCCTCCACTTT. The variable domain in full, completed from reference TRBV5-6 and TRBJ1-6, reads DAGVTQSPTHLIKTRGQQVTLRCSPKSGHDTVSWYQQALGQGPQFIFQYYEEEERQRGNFPDRFSGHQFPNYSSELNVNALLLGDSALYLCASSLSASNSPLHFGNGTRLTVT.